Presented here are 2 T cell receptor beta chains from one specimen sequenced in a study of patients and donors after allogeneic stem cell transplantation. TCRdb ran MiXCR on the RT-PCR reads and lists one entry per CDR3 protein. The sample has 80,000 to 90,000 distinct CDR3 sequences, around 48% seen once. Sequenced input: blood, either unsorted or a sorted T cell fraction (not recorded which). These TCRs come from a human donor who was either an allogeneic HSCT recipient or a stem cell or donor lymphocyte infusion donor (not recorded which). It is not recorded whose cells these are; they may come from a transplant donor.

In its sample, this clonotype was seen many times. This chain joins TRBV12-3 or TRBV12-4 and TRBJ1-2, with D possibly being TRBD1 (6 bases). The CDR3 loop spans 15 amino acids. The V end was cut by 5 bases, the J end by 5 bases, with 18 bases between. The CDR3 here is CASSTPGRGQYGYTF. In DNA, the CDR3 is TGTGCCAGCAGTACACCGGGACGGGGACAATATGGCTACACCTTC.

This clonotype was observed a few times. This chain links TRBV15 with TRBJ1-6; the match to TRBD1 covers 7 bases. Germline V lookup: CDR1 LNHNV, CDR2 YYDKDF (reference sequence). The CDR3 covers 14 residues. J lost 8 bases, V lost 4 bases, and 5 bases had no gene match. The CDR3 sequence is CATSIPGGDSPLHF. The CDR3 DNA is TGTGCCACCAGCATTCCAGGGGGAGATTCACCCCTCCACTTT.